This passage covers 15 T cell receptor beta chains from one sample sequenced in a study of tumor and adjacent non-tumor tissue in lung cancer. No cell sorting was done before RNA was extracted from the tissue. The library came from three nested PCR rounds adapted from ARM-PCR protocols. TCRdb passed the multiplex PCR reads through MiXCR, listing each CDR3 protein once. The data contain over 110,000 distinct CDR3 sequences, approximately 64% of them singletons. The specimen was lung tumor tissue. Every receptor here comes from a man in his fifties or sixties with small cell lung cancer.

In its sample, this clonotype was seen many times. This chain joins TRBV4-1 and TRBJ2-3; no clear D gene. Per germline, CDR1 MGHRA and CDR2 YSYEKL. This CDR3 is 15 amino acids long. The V and J ends lost 0 bases and 2 bases respectively, with 9 bases between them. DNA for the CDR3: TGCGCCAGCAGCCAAGAGCGACACCTCACAGATACGCAGTATTTT. Translation gives CASSQERHLTDTQYF.

This clonotype was seen a handful of times. This chain joins TRBV6-5 and TRBJ2-7; tentative D call: TRBD2 (5 bases). Germline-derived CDR1 and CDR2 are MNHEY and SVGAGI. Trimming cost V 4 bases and J 7 bases, with 14 bases left between them. There are 13 residues in the CDR3. CDR3 DNA sequence: TGTGCCAGCAGTTCCCGCGGGTCCTGGGAGCAGTACTTC. Encoded protein: CASSSRGSWEQYF.

A few counts support this clonotype. The chain employs TRBV6-1 and TRBJ2-1, with TRBD2 as a possible D gene (6 bases). Trimming removed 8 bases at V and 6 bases at J, with 8 bases between. The CDR3 is 11 residues long. Germline values: CDR1 MNHNS, CDR2 SASEGT. CDR3 sequence: CASRDFNEQFF. The CDR3 DNA follows: TGTGCCAGCCGGGACTTCAATGAGCAGTTCTTC.

Worth noting for this clonotype: At one boundary the junction diverges from the germline segment, which might be a read error. This chain links TRBV11-2 with TRBJ2-1; D gene ambiguous. Per the germline V gene, CDR1 is SGHAT and CDR2 is FQNNGV. The CDR3 totals 13 residues. Here the CDR3 DNA reads TGTGCCAGCAGCTTCCTGCTCAACAATGAACAGTGCTTC. Its translation is CASSFLLNNEQCF. Complete variable domain (other parts from reference TRBV11-2 and TRBJ2-1): EAGVAQSPRYKIIEKRQSVAFWCNPISGHATLYWYQQILGQGPKLLIQFQNNGVVDDSQLPKDRFSAERLKGVDSTLKIQPAKLEDSAVYLCASSFLLNNEQCFGPGTRLTVL.

Of note for this clonotype: One base away lies a much larger clone, so this may be a sequencing read error. CDR3 bases: TGTGTCAGCAGTTACCGAGGGACCTCGGACAATGAGCAGTTCTTC. Amino acid sequence: CVSSYRGTSDNEQFF. The chain combines TRBV6-5 with TRBJ2-1, with D tentatively TRBD1 or TRBD2 (5 bases each). Per germline, CDR1 MNHEY and CDR2 SVGAGI. There are 15 residues in the CDR3.

With respect to this clonotype: A much larger clone is a single base away; this may be a read error. V is TRBV20-1 and J is TRBJ2-7, with 15 bases fitting TRBD2. This CDR3 comprises 15 residues. Germline CDR1 is DFQATT and CDR2 is SNEGSKA (reference sequence). The CDR3 protein is CIALGLAGGPYEQYF. As DNA, the CDR3 is TGCATTGCCCTAGGACTAGCGGGAGGGCCCTACGAGCAGTACTTC.

This rearrangement joins TRBV20-1 to TRBJ1-4; TRBD1 aligns across 10 bases. Trimming removed 2 bases from V and 14 bases from J; junction bases left unmatched: 17. CDR1 DFQATT and CDR2 SNEGSKA come from the germline V gene (reference sequence). The CDR3 extends over 16 amino acids. The CDR3 coding sequence is TGCAGTGCTAGAAACGGGGACAGGGGAGGGCTTGGCGGGCTGTTTTTT. Translating it yields CSARNGDRGGLGGLFF.

This clonotype appeared many times. V is TRBV20-1 and J is TRBJ2-1; D tentatively reads TRBD1 or TRBD2 (5 bases each). The germline V gene encodes CDR1 DFQATT and CDR2 SNEGSKA (reference sequence). The CDR3 sequence is 16 residues long. Trimming left V 5 bases short and J 3 bases short, with 20 bases between. The CDR3 coding sequence is TGCAGTGCTGGGGGAAAACGCGCGCACAGCTACAATGAGCAGTTCTTC. Encoded protein: CSAGGKRAHSYNEQFF.

This clonotype is a singleton in its sample. A much larger clone is a single base away; this may be a read error. The rearrangement uses TRBV5-5 and TRBJ2-3; 10 nucleotides agree with TRBD2. Germline loops: CDR1 SGHKS, CDR2 YYEKEE (reference sequence). J was trimmed by 5 bases and V by 3 bases; bases with no gene match: 9. The CDR3 runs to 16 residues. CDR3 sequence reads: CASSSASGSPRDTQYF. The CDR3 region has the DNA TGTGCCAGCAGCTCTGCTAGCGGGAGTCCCAGAGATACGCAGTATTTT.

Points on this clonotype: This CDR3 is missing its conserved last phenylalanine or tryptophan, likely due to a read error. The chain recombines TRBV29-1 with TRBJ1-1; 7 bases are a match to TRBD1. The germline CDR1 and CDR2 sequences are SQVTM and ANQGSEA. The CDR3 covers 13 residues. Germline trimming cut 6 bases from V and 5 bases from J; bases unmatched to any gene: 9. CDR3 residues: CSVGGQRGTEAFL. The CDR3 DNA sequence: TGCAGCGTGGGGGGACAGAGGGGAACTGAAGCTTTCTTA.

The chain has TRBV5-1 and TRBJ2-2, with 9 bases lining up with TRBD2. Per the germline V gene, CDR1 is SGHRS and CDR2 is YFSETQ. The CDR3 has 18 residues. V trimming: 4 bases; J trimming: 7 bases; junction bases outside the gene matches: 17. In nucleotides, the CDR3 is TGCGCCAGCAGCGGGTACTCCGAGACTAGCGGAACCATCGGGGAGCTGTTTTTT. Its translation: CASSGYSETSGTIGELFF.

This clonotype has a count of ten or more. The gene calls are TRBV7-8 and TRBJ1-6, with TRBD1 matching 10 bases. From germline, CDR1 is SGHVS and CDR2 FQNEAQ. The J segment lost 7 bases and the V segment lost 3 bases, leaving 6 bases of the junction unmatched. The CDR3 spans 16 residues. The CDR3 coding sequence is TGTGCCAGCAGCTTGGGGACAGGGGTAGGGAATTCACCCCTCCACTTT. Its protein is CASSLGTGVGNSPLHF.

The chain links TRBV6-5 to TRBJ1-6; tentative D call: TRBD1 (5 bases). The CDR3 consists of 16 residues. V lost 2 bases to trimming and J lost 12 bases, with 20 bases between them. Per germline, CDR1 MNHEY and CDR2 SVGAGI. This CDR3 is CASSYGVRGLDLPLHF. The DNA of the CDR3 is TGTGCCAGCAGTTACGGTGTTAGGGGACTTGATTTACCCCTCCACTTT.

This clonotype was counted at least ten times. This chain links TRBV5-1 with TRBJ2-1; tentative D call: TRBD1 (6 bases). CDR1 is SGHRS, CDR2 YFSETQ, per germline. This CDR3 spans 13 amino acids. V gave up 7 bases and J gave up 4 bases, with 12 bases separating them. This CDR3 reads CASGTQQYNEQFF. Written as DNA, the CDR3 is TGCGCCAGCGGGACACAACAGTACAATGAGCAGTTCTTC. The complete variable domain, with remaining parts taken from reference TRBV5-1 and TRBJ2-1, reads KAGVTQTPRYLIKTRGQQVTLSCSPISGHRSVSWYQQTPGQGLQFLFEYFSETQRNKGNFPGRFSGRQFSNSRSEMNVSTLELGDSALYLCASGTQQYNEQFFGPGTRLTVL.

In its sample, this clonotype was seen once. The rearrangement uses TRBV5-1 and TRBJ2-1; D call uncertain. From germline, CDR1 is SGHRS and CDR2 YFSETQ. The CDR3 extends over 16 amino acids. Trimming shortened V by 5 bases and J by 1 base, and 16 bases separated the two germline ends. This chain's CDR3 is CASRTLGNPSYNEQFF. The DNA for the CDR3 is TGCGCCAGCAGGACGTTAGGGAATCCTTCCTACAATGAGCAGTTCTTC. The full variable domain, with the rest looked up from reference TRBV5-1 and TRBJ2-1, is KAGVTQTPRYLIKTRGQQVTLSCSPISGHRSVSWYQQTPGQGLQFLFEYFSETQRNKGNFPGRFSGRQFSNSRSEMNVSTLELGDSALYLCASRTLGNPSYNEQFFGPGTRLTVL.